Following are 9 T cell receptor beta chains from one sample sequenced in a study of Ad26.COV2.S vaccination and SARS-CoV-2 variants. Treatment noted: about 20 received Ad26.COV2.S at low or high dose, single or two shots; several received placebo; per-sample allocation not given. Vaccine and placebo recipients were sampled on day 63 after the first injection. Method: immunoSEQ multiplex PCR; TCRdb's copy keeps in-frame clones and lacks some. The sample records roughly 380,000 clones, approximately 88% being singletons. The starting material was peripheral blood, obtained in a trial of Ad26.COV2.S vaccine versus placebo. Every receptor here comes from a person aged 18 to 59 who received the Ad26.COV2.S COVID-19 vaccine or a placebo.

A note on this clone: A much larger clone lies one base from this, so it may be a read error. The genes are TRBV11-3 and TRBJ2-1; TRBD2 agrees at 8 bases. Germline V gives CDR1 SGHNT, CDR2 YENEEA. The CDR3 has 18 residues. V was pared by 3 bases and J by 1 base, with 11 bases of the junction left unmatched. The CDR3 coding sequence is TGTGCCAGCAGCTTCGGGGCAGGATCGGGGGGGTCCTACAATGAGCAGTTCTTC. Protein sequence: CASSFGAGSGGSYNEQFF. Drawing the rest from reference TRBV11-3 and TRBJ2-1, the complete variable domain is EAGVVQSPRYKIIEKKQPVAFWCNPISGHNTLYWYLQNLGQGPELLIRYENEEAVDDSQLPKDRFSAERLKGVDSTLKIQPAELGDSAVYLCASSFGAGSGGSYNEQFFGPGTRLTVL.

The gene calls are TRBV7-8 and TRBJ1-5; a weak D match, TRBD1 (5 bases). CDR1 and CDR2 from the germline V gene are SGHVS and FQNEAQ. This CDR3 spans 15 amino acids. The V end was cut by 0 bases, the J end by 0 bases, with 6 bases between. This CDR3 is CASSLAGDSNQPQHF. For the CDR3, the DNA is TGTGCCAGCAGCTTAGCAGGGGATAGCAATCAGCCCCAGCATTTT.

The CDR3 loop reads CASSLEGTAEATGELFF. The CDR3 nucleotides read TGTGCCAGCAGCTTAGAGGGGACCGCAGAAGCCACCGGGGAGCTGTTTTTT. This chain uses TRBV7-2 with TRBJ2-2; D possibly uses TRBD1 or TRBD2 (5 bases each). The CDR3 loop spans 17 amino acids. The ends were cut back, 1 base at V and 4 bases at J, with 16 bases in the middle. Germline V gene sequence: CDR1 SGHTA, CDR2 FQGNSA. The full variable domain, rest sourced from reference TRBV7-2 and TRBJ2-2, is GAGVSQSPSNKVTEKGKDVELRCDPISGHTALYWYRQSLGQGLEFLIYFQGNSAPDKSGLPSDRFSAERTGGSVSTLTIQRTQQEDSAVYLCASSLEGTAEATGELFFGEGSRLTVL.

The chain combines TRBV30 with TRBJ2-1; 8 bases line up with TRBD1. CDR3 length: 14 amino acids. After removal of 2 bases from V and 4 bases from J, the junction contained 4 bases not matched to a gene. Germline loops: CDR1 GTSNPN, CDR2 SVGIG (reference sequence). CDR3 coding DNA: TGTGCCTGGAGTAGGGGACAGGAGTACAATGAGCAGTTCTTC. Translating it yields CAWSRGQEYNEQFF.

The chain joins TRBV7-9 to TRBJ2-2; the D is unclear. Germline CDR1 reads SEHNR; CDR2 reads FQNEAQ (reference sequence). The CDR3 is made up of 14 amino acids. Trimming shortened V by 0 bases and J by 7 bases, and 9 bases separated the two germline ends. The CDR3 region is CASSLAKSRGELFF. The CDR3 DNA sequence: TGTGCCAGCAGCTTAGCGAAAAGCCGCGGGGAGCTGTTTTTT.

The rearrangement uses TRBV29-1 and TRBJ2-5; possibly TRBD1 for D (6 bases). Germline V CDR1 and CDR2: SQVTM, ANQGSEA. Trimming pared 4 bases from V and 4 bases from J, leaving 16 bases between. The CDR3 runs 14 residues. CDR3 region: CSVVGRGVVETQYF. CDR3 DNA sequence: TGCAGCGTTGTCGGCAGGGGTGTAGTAGAGACCCAGTACTTC. Full variable domain (remainder filled in from reference TRBV29-1 and TRBJ2-5): SAVISQKPSRDICQRGTSLTIQCQVDSQVTMMFWYRQQPGQSLTLIATANQGSEATYESGFVIDKFPISRPNLTFSTLTVSNMSPEDSSIYLCSVVGRGVVETQYFGPGTRLLVL.

V usage is TRBV14 and J usage is TRBJ2-1, with TRBD2 matching 7 bases. Germline lookup yields CDR1 SGHDN and CDR2 FVKESK. The V gene end was trimmed by 3 bases and the J gene end by 4 bases; junction bases not matched to a gene: 0. The CDR3 is 13 residues long. The CDR3 coding sequence is TGTGCCAGCAGCCAGGGGGGGTACAATGAGCAGTTCTTC. Translated, it gives CASSQGGYNEQFF.

This clone was observed a handful of times. This chain joins TRBV2 and TRBJ1-4, with TRBD1 matching over 9 bases. CDR3 size: 17 residues. Per germline, CDR1 SNHLY and CDR2 FYNNEI. V lost 2 bases to trimming and J lost 2 bases; unmatched junction nucleotides: 6. CDR3 in DNA: TGTGCCAGCAGTGAATACAGGGGGCCAGGGACTAATGAAAAACTGTTTTTT. This translates into CASSEYRGPGTNEKLFF.

The chain joins TRBV7-2 to TRBJ2-3; possibly TRBD2 for D (7 bases). This CDR3 has 14 residues. Trimming stripped 6 bases from V and 3 bases from J, with 13 bases between. From germline, CDR1 is SGHTA and CDR2 FQGNSA. The CDR3 is CASRGGAETDTQYF. The CDR3 nucleotides are TGTGCCAGCAGGGGGGGGGCCGAGACAGATACGCAGTATTTT.